This TCR beta chain is drawn from a study of blood T cell repertoires in COVID-19. Study-level information: Researchers got acute and convalescent COVID-19 samples from the United States, Italy and Spain. Sources were T cells, B-cell-depleted T cells, or PBMCs; the material itself was cDNA or gDNA.

With V trimmed by 7 bases and J by 2 bases, 6 bases remained unmatched. The CDR3 loop spans 15 amino acids. Germline V lookup: CDR1 MNHNY, CDR2 SVGAGI (reference sequence). As handled by the study authors: The authors estimated nucleated cell counts from reference gene primer amplification. Assay: immunoSEQ multiplex PCR; the TCRdb copy retains only in-frame clones and omits some. V, J and clone size reflect that table, while D and trimming were determined from the DNA. The repertoire holds approximately 250,000 clones, with almost 85% as singletons. The receptor comes from a man aged 50-59 years with acute or convalescent COVID-19. The genes are TRBV6-6 and TRBJ2-1, with 9 bases fitting TRBD2. Sequencing was done on a sample of peripheral blood. The CDR3 DNA is TGTGCCAGCAAAGCGGGGGGAATCCCCTACAATGAGCAGTTCTTC. It yields the protein CASKAGGIPYNEQFF.